This TCR beta chain originates from a study of T cells in Graves' hyperthyroidism and ophthalmopathy. CDR1 LGHDT and CDR2 YNNKEL come from the germline V gene (reference sequence). Deletions cut 4 bases from V and 4 bases from J, with 8 bases between. The CDR3 is 14 amino acids. Amplified regions were TCR beta CDR3 sequences from RNA transcripts. The TCR CDR3 first-round RT-PCR relied on the HTBI primer set. TCRdb re-called the multiplex PCR reads with MiXCR, one entry per CDR3 protein. The table has roughly 640,000 distinct CDR3 sequences, 16% seen once; the top ten hold more than 3%. This clonotype occurred many times.

This TCR was sampled from a woman aged 40 to 50 with Graves' ophthalmopathy. Sequenced sample: blood. The chain recombines TRBV3-1 with TRBJ1-6, with D maybe TRBD1 (6 bases). CDR3 bases: TGTGCCAGCAGCCGGACAGCTTATAATTCACCCCTCCACTTT. Translating gives CASSRTAYNSPLHF.